This T cell receptor (beta chain) was captured by sequencing in a study of blood T cell repertoires in COVID-19. Study-wide background: Samples representing acute and convalescent COVID-19 were sourced from the United States, Italy and Spain.

Produced via immunoSEQ multiplex PCR; TCRdb's table is partial and in-frame only. The sample includes 200,000 to 250,000 clones, about 88% of them seen just once. Germline CDR1 reads MGHRA; CDR2 reads YSYEKL. The V end was cut by 3 bases, the J end by 4 bases, with 12 bases between. This CDR3 contains 15 residues. In regard to this clone: In the same sample, other DNA sequences code for this CDR3.

The rearrangement links TRBV4-1 to TRBJ2-2; no reliable D call. The sequence derives from a man between 50 and 59 years old who had recovered from COVID-19. Sequenced material: peripheral blood. CDR3 in amino acids: CASSQPLRGTGELFF. CDR3 sequence (DNA): TGCGCCAGCAGCCAGCCCCTCAGAGGCACCGGGGAGCTGTTTTTT.